A selection of T cell receptor beta chains follows, all from one sample in a study of cytomegalovirus exposure and HLA in healthy donors. Sequencing was performed with immunoSEQ multiplex PCR; in TCRdb, only in-frame clones are kept and a portion is missing. The sample totals around 190,000 clones. The sample comprised PBMCs. Receptor source: a woman aged 25-40 years in good health and CMV-seropositive. The CDR3 runs from the conserved cysteine through the conserved F or W. D genes are given only for firm matches.

D gene,J gene,V gene,CDR3 DNA,CDR3 protein
TRBD2,TRBJ2-3,TRBV19,TGTGCCAGTAGTGCCGGGACTAGCGGGAGGGCAGATACGCAGTATTTT,CASSAGTSGRADTQYF
TRBD2,TRBJ2-1,TRBV7-8,TGTGCCAGCAGCTTGGGGACTAGCGGGAGTGTAACGCAGTTCTTC,CASSLGTSGSVTQFF
TRBD1,TRBJ2-7,TRBV5-5,TGTGCCAGCAGCTTAGGGACAGGGGGGGCCTACGAGCAGTACTTC,CASSLGTGGAYEQYF
NA,TRBJ2-5,TRBV27,TGTGCCAGCAGTTCCTCCTACCAAGAGACCCAGTACTTC,CASSSSYQETQYF
TRBD1,TRBJ2-1,TRBV11-3,TGTGCCAGCAGCCGACAGGGAGTAAGGGCCAATGAGCAGTTCTTC,CASSRQGVRANEQFF
TRBD1,TRBJ1-1,TRBV5-6,TGTGCCAGCAGCTTGGGGGGACAGGGAGAAAAGGGAGCTTTCTTT,CASSLGGQGEKGAFF
NA,TRBJ2-2,TRBV27,TGTGCCAGCAGCCCTAGGCACGGGGAGCTGTTTTTT,CASSPRHGELFF
TRBD1,TRBJ1-4,TRBV6-5,TGTGCCAGCAGTTACTCGACAGGGGCATCGGAAAAACTGTTTTTT,CASSYSTGASEKLFF
TRBD2,TRBJ2-4,TRBV2,TGTGCCAGCAGGAAGGGGCTAGCGGGGTTGGACATTCAGTACTTC,CASRKGLAGLDIQYF
NA,TRBJ1-5,TRBV27,TGTGCCAGCAGTTTACAAGGGGCAGATCAGCCCCAGCATTTT,CASSLQGADQPQHF
TRBD1,TRBJ1-5,TRBV11-2,TGTGCCAGCAGCTTGGACAGGGGCAATCAGCCCCAGCATTTT,CASSLDRGNQPQHF
TRBD1,TRBJ2-7,TRBV7-2,TGTGCCAGCACCACGGGACAGGGTACGCTCGAGCAGTACTTC,CASTTGQGTLEQYF
NA,TRBJ2-1,TRBV2,TGTGCCAGCAGTTTAGACAGGGACTTGTACAATGAGCAGTTCTTC,CASSLDRDLYNEQFF
TRBD1,TRBJ1-3,TRBV6-6,TGTGCCAGCAGCGGAGACAGGGGGCGAGACACCATATATTTT,CASSGDRGRDTIYF
NA,TRBJ1-4,TRBV7-9,TGTGCCAGCAGCTCTCCGGGACCCGGAGGGGAAAAACTGTTTTTT,CASSSPGPGGEKLFF
NA,TRBJ1-5,TRBV6-6,TGTGCCAGCAGTTACTCGGCCGATCAGCCCCAGCATTTT,CASSYSADQPQHF
TRBD2,TRBJ2-3,TRBV2,TGTGCCAGCAGGACTAGCGGGAGGGGAAGTGGCACAGATACGCAGTATTTT,CASRTSGRGSGTDTQYF
NA,TRBJ1-5,TRBV18,TGTGCCAGCTCACCAGGGGAGAGCCAGCCCCAGCATTTT,CASSPGESQPQHF
TRBD1,TRBJ2-1,TRBV30,TGTGCCTGGAGTGTATGGGGACAGGGGAAGAATGAGCAGTTCTTC,CAWSVWGQGKNEQFF
NA,TRBJ2-1,TRBV7-9,TGTGCCAGCAGCTTAGGGGGGGATGAGCAGTTCTTC,CASSLGGDEQFF
TRBD1,TRBJ1-5,TRBV5-1,TGCGCCAGCAGCGCCTACCCGGGACAGGGGTTAAGCAATCAGCCCCAGCATTTT,CASSAYPGQGLSNQPQHF
NA,TRBJ1-2,TRBV7-9,TGTGCCAGCAGCGCCCCGTCGGCAGGAGGGTCGGAATCTCCCTATGGCTACACCTTC,CASSAPSAGGSESPYGYTF
NA,TRBJ2-6,TRBV2,TGTGCCGGAGGTAGTCAGTCTTCTGGGGCCAACGTCCTGACTTTC,CAGGSQSSGANVLTF
NA,TRBJ1-1,TRBV2,TGTGCCAGCAGCGGGGGGCTACTGAACACTGAAGCTTTCTTT,CASSGGLLNTEAFF
TRBD1,TRBJ2-7,TRBV14,TGTGCCAGCAGCCAAGGCCGGGACAGGGGGCATGAGCAGTACTTC,CASSQGRDRGHEQYF
NA,TRBJ2-3,TRBV6-1,TGTGCCAGCCAACTCCTGATCACAGATACGCAGTATTTT,CASQLLITDTQYF
TRBD2,TRBJ2-2,TRBV19,TGTGCCAGTAGTAGAGCCGGGACTAGCGTAGGGACCGGGGAGCTGTTTTTT,CASSRAGTSVGTGELFF
TRBD2,TRBJ2-3,TRBV30,TGTGCCTGGAGTAGCACTAGCGGGAGGGCCCTCAGCGATACGCAGTATTTT,CAWSSTSGRALSDTQYF
NA,TRBJ2-7,TRBV4-3,TGCGCCAGCAGCCAAGAGAGGGGGAACTACGAGCAGTACTTC,CASSQERGNYEQYF
TRBD2,TRBJ2-3,TRBV18,TGTGCCAGCTCACCGGGACTAGCGGGGTTAACGCAGTATTTT,CASSPGLAGLTQYF
NA,TRBJ1-1,TRBV29-1,TGCAGCGGGGAGGACGGCCGGGGATCTTTCTTT,CSGEDGRGSFF
TRBD2,TRBJ2-5,TRBV29-1,TGCAGCGCCGGACTAGCGCCTAAGTACCAAGAGACCCAGTACTTC,CSAGLAPKYQETQYF
TRBD2,TRBJ2-1,TRBV7-9,TGTGCCAGCAGCTCGAGCGGGGCATACAATGAGCAGTTCTTC,CASSSSGAYNEQFF
TRBD1,TRBJ2-3,TRBV2,TGTGCCGGCTATCGGGGACAGAATTTACCCACAGATACGCAGTATTTT,CAGYRGQNLPTDTQYF
TRBD2,TRBJ2-2,TRBV5-1,TGCGCCAGCAGCTTGGGGGGGACTAGCGGGAGCACCGGGGAGCTGTTTTTT,CASSLGGTSGSTGELFF